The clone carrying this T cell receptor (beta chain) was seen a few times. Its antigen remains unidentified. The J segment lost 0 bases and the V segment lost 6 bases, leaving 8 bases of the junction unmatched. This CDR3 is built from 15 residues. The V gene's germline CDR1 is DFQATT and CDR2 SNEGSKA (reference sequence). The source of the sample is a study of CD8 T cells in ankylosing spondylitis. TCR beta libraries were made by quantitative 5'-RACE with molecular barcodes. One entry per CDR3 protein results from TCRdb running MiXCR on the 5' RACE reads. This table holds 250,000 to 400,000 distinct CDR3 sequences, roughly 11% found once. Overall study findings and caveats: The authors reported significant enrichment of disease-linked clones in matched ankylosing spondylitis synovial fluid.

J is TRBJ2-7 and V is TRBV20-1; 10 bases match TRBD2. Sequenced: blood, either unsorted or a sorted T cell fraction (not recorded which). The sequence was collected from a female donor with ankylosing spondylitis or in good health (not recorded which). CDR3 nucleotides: TGCAGTGCCCCCCGGTCTAGCGGGAGCTCCTACGAGCAGTACTTC. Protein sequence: CSAPRSSGSSYEQYF.